This is a list of T cell receptor beta chains from one sample in a study of shared clonotypes between healthy human individuals. Using immunoSEQ multiplex PCR, the repertoire was profiled, and TCRdb retains in-frame clones only, with some absent. This table holds some 2.1 million clones, approximately 92% found once. Sequencing input: naive CD8+ T cells from PBMCs. All receptors derive from a man between 18 and 35 years old in good health. Some clones in this sample may be carry-over from other donors' samples. Both conserved end residues are part of each CDR3. D genes are given only for firm matches. Rows give clone size only sometimes, using once, few, many, or a class for an expanded clone.

>TRBJ2-2|-|TRBV29-1|few
TGCAGCGTTTCTTCCGGAGGCACCGGGGAGCTGTTTTTT
CSVSSGGTGELFF
>TRBJ2-1|TRBD2|TRBV29-1|-
TGCAGCGTTGCAGGACTAGCGCCTAACAATGAGCAGTTCTTC
CSVAGLAPNNEQFF
>TRBJ2-3|-|TRBV9|-
TGTGCCAGCAGCGGGCCTTGGTTGGATACGCAGTATTTT
CASSGPWLDTQYF
>TRBJ1-4|-|TRBV2|once
TGTGCCAGCATCCTATCCAGGGGAAATCCCCCGAATGAAAAACTGTTTTTT
CASILSRGNPPNEKLFF
>TRBJ2-5|-|TRBV19|-
TGTGCCAGTAGGGGGGCCCAAGAGACCCAGTACTTC
CASRGAQETQYF
>TRBJ2-3|TRBD1|TRBV13|-
TGTGCCAGCAGCCCCGGGACAGGGGAGGGAGATACGCAGTATTTT
CASSPGTGEGDTQYF
>TRBJ1-2|-|TRBV2|few
TGTGCCAGGTTCCTCAGGGAGAACTACACCTTC
CARFLRENYTF
>TRBJ1-4|-|TRBV28|-
TGTGCCAGCAGTTCCCTCGTCATCCGGGACAACCCATCCACAACTAATGAAAAACTGTTTTTT
CASSSLVIRDNPSTTNEKLFF
>TRBJ1-1|-|TRBV4-1|-
TGCGCCAGCAGCGACCGGGATCGCACTGAAGCTTTCTTT
CASSDRDRTEAFF
>TRBJ2-7|-|TRBV6-1|-
TGTGCCAGCAGTGAAGTCTGGGAGCAGTACTTC
CASSEVWEQYF
>TRBJ2-2|-|TRBV27|once
TGTGCCAGCAGTTTATCGGCTGGGGCAGGGACCGGGGAGCTGTTTTTT
CASSLSAGAGTGELFF
>TRBJ2-1|TRBD1|TRBV5-1|-
TGCGCCAGCAGCTTGAAACTTGGGACAGGAGACTACAATGAGCAGTTCTTC
CASSLKLGTGDYNEQFF
>TRBJ2-3|-|TRBV14|-
TGTGCCAGCAGCCAAGCTGGGGCGGCAGATACGCAGTATTTT
CASSQAGAADTQYF
>TRBJ1-4|-|TRBV5-6|-
TGTGCCAGCAGCCCGACAGAGAAAGATGAAAAACTGTTTTTT
CASSPTEKDEKLFF
>TRBJ1-1|-|TRBV27|-
TGTGCCAGCAGTTTATCATCACACCGATTCGGTGAAGCTTTCTTT
CASSLSSHRFGEAFF
>TRBJ2-1|TRBD2|TRBV4-2|-
TGTGCCAGCAGCCAAGTCCAGCGGGAGGGCCTCTACAATGAGCAGTTCTTC
CASSQVQREGLYNEQFF
>TRBJ1-4|TRBD1|TRBV7-9|-
TGTGCCAGCAGCCCGGGGACAGGGTGGGGTGAAAAACTGTTTTTT
CASSPGTGWGEKLFF
>TRBJ1-1|-|TRBV29-1|-
TGCAGCGTCGGACACGGAAGGACAGTCAACACTGAAGCTTTCTTT
CSVGHGRTVNTEAFF
>TRBJ2-1|-|TRBV11-2|-
TGTGCCAGCAGCTTAGATGCCGGGGTGGCGGGTCTCTACAATGAGCAGTTCTTC
CASSLDAGVAGLYNEQFF
>TRBJ1-2|-|TRBV28|-
TGTGCCAGCAGTTCCCCCCGGTGGCCGGTGTATGGCTACACCTTC
CASSSPRWPVYGYTF
>TRBJ2-1|-|TRBV13|once
TGTGCCAGCAGCTGGGGCCGATCGAACAATGAGCAGTTCTTC
CASSWGRSNNEQFF
>TRBJ2-1|TRBD2|TRBV5-1|-
TGCGCCAGCAGCCCCATTGGGGGGGACAATGAGCAGTTCTTC
CASSPIGGDNEQFF
>TRBJ1-4|TRBD1|TRBV7-9|-
TGTGCCAGCAGCTGGGACAGTTCTAATGAAAAACTGTTTTTT
CASSWDSSNEKLFF
>TRBJ2-3|-|TRBV28|-
TGTGCCAGCAGCCGGCCGGCGGCGGCAACAGATACGCAGTATTTT
CASSRPAAATDTQYF
>TRBJ1-1|TRBD1|TRBV7-2|-
TGTGCCAGCAGCTTAGCTCCAACAGGGGGGGTTCGGGCTTTCTTT
CASSLAPTGGVRAFF
>TRBJ2-1|-|TRBV4-1|-
TGCGCCAGCAGCCGGGCGGGACAGACTTTTTACAATGAGCAGTTCTTC
CASSRAGQTFYNEQFF
>TRBJ2-3|TRBD2|TRBV27|-
TGTGCCAGCAGACTTGGGAGGGCTCAAAGCACAGATACGCAGTATTTT
CASRLGRAQSTDTQYF
>TRBJ2-7|TRBD1|TRBV7-2|-
TGTGCCAGCAGCCCCACGTTCGGGACAGGGGGCGCGCAATCGGGGGAGCAGTACTTC
CASSPTFGTGGAQSGEQYF
>TRBJ2-7|-|TRBV5-4|-
TGTGCCAGCAGCTTGTCATCTAACAGTAAATACGAGCAGTACTTC
CASSLSSNSKYEQYF
>TRBJ2-3|TRBD1|TRBV5-1|-
TGCGCCAGCAGCCTGACAGGGGTGTCTAGCACAGATACGCAGTATTTT
CASSLTGVSSTDTQYF
>TRBJ1-2|TRBD1|TRBV11-2|-
TGTGCCAGCAGCACCCCGGGACAGGGTAACTATGGCTACACCTTC
CASSTPGQGNYGYTF
>TRBJ2-1|-|TRBV29-1|-
TGCAGCGTTGGGGAAGGGCAGTTCTTC
CSVGEGQFF
>TRBJ2-7|TRBD1|TRBV27|few
TGTGCCAGCAGTTCTCCGGGACAGGGCTCCTACGAGCAGTACTTC
CASSSPGQGSYEQYF
>TRBJ2-1|TRBD2|TRBV27|-
TGTGCCAGCAGTTCAAACGGGAGGGGAAACAATGAGCAGTTCTTC
CASSSNGRGNNEQFF
>TRBJ2-6|-|TRBV29-1|-
TGCAGCGTCGAGAATGCTGGGGCCAACGTCCTGACTTTC
CSVENAGANVLTF
>TRBJ2-5|-|TRBV7-9|-
TGTGCCAGCAGCTTCGGCGGATTCAAAGAGACCCAGTACTTC
CASSFGGFKETQYF
>TRBJ2-6|TRBD1|TRBV11-1|-
TGTGCCAGCAGCTTTTTCCGGGACAGGGGCCCTGGGGCCAACGTCCTGACTTTC
CASSFFRDRGPGANVLTF
>TRBJ2-3|-|TRBV4-2|-
TGTGCCAGCAGCCAAGGGGGTGGCACAGATACGCAGTATTTT
CASSQGGGTDTQYF
>TRBJ2-7|-|TRBV28|-
TGTGCCAGCAGTTTGTACAGAAAATACGAGCAGTACTTC
CASSLYRKYEQYF
>TRBJ2-2|-|TRBV7-8|-
TGTGCCAGCAGCTGGCAGGGAGGACGGGTGGCCGGGGAGCTGTTTTTT
CASSWQGGRVAGELFF
>TRBJ1-1|TRBD1|TRBV9|-
TGTGCCAGCAGCCAGGGACAGGGGAGGACTGAAGCTTTCTTT
CASSQGQGRTEAFF
>TRBJ2-1|TRBD2|TRBV7-6|-
TGTGCCAGCAGCTCCCGGCCTAGCGGGAGCTTCAATGAGCAGTTCTTC
CASSSRPSGSFNEQFF
>TRBJ2-1|-|TRBV7-9|-
TGTGCCAGCAGCTCGAAGGGGGGACTCCAAGCCCGGGGAAATGAGCAGTTCTTC
CASSSKGGLQARGNEQFF
>TRBJ2-1|TRBD2|TRBV5-1|-
TGCGCCAGCAGCTTGGCCCCCGGGACTAGGAACCCTAATGAGCAGTTCTTC
CASSLAPGTRNPNEQFF
>TRBJ2-7|-|TRBV6-1|-
TGTGCCAGCAGTGAAGGACGTACGACTACCTACGAGCAGTACTTC
CASSEGRTTTYEQYF
>TRBJ1-2|-|TRBV15|-
TGTGCCACCAGGTTTACGGTCGGGGACGCCAAGCCTTGGGGCTACACCTTC
CATRFTVGDAKPWGYTF
>TRBJ1-1|-|TRBV2|few
TGTGCCAGCAGCAGACCCGAGGTCACTGAAGCTTTCTTT
CASSRPEVTEAFF
>TRBJ1-1|TRBD1|TRBV28|once
TGTGCCAGCGGATACAGGGGGCACACTGAAGCTTTCTTT
CASGYRGHTEAFF
>TRBJ2-3|-|TRBV9|once
TGTGCCAGCAGCGTGGCAAGAACAGATACGCAGTATTTT
CASSVARTDTQYF
>TRBJ2-7|TRBD1|TRBV25-1|once
TGTGCCAGCAGTGGGCGGGACAGGGCCTACGAGCAGTACTTC
CASSGRDRAYEQYF
>TRBJ2-2|TRBD1|TRBV5-3|-
TGTGCCAGAAGCTTGGCCAGGGGACAGGGGGCCGGGGAGCTGTTTTTT
CARSLARGQGAGELFF
>TRBJ2-2|TRBD2|TRBV11-2|-
TGTGCCAGCCATGTGGGGACTAGCTGGAACACCGGGGAGCTGTTTTTT
CASHVGTSWNTGELFF
>TRBJ2-1|-|TRBV11-2|-
TGTGCCAGCAGCTCAGCCTACGGGGCCTACAATGAGCAGTTCTTC
CASSSAYGAYNEQFF
>TRBJ2-7|-|TRBV29-1|-
TGCAGCGTCAGTGGGGGCAAATACGAGCAGTACTTC
CSVSGGKYEQYF
>TRBJ2-1|TRBD2|TRBV28|-
TGTGCCAGCAGTCCGAGGACTAGCGGGGGTTACAATGAGCAGTTCTTC
CASSPRTSGGYNEQFF
>TRBJ1-1|TRBD1|TRBV13|once
TGTGCCAGCAGCCAAGGGGACAGGCTGAGCACTGAAGCTTTCTTT
CASSQGDRLSTEAFF
>TRBJ2-3|TRBD2|TRBV18|-
TGTGCCAGCTCACCAAATGGCGGACTAGCTGTCACAGATACGCAGTATTTT
CASSPNGGLAVTDTQYF
>TRBJ2-2|-|TRBV5-6|few
TGTGCCAGCAGCTTGGGGACGAACACCGGGGAGCTGTTTTTT
CASSLGTNTGELFF